One sample yielded the 32 T cell receptor beta chains listed below, sequenced in a study of regulatory and conventional T cells in RAG deficiency. Profiling relied on immunoSEQ multiplex PCR, and the TCRdb table lists in-frame clones only, not all of them. The profile shows some 31,000 clones, 90% to 95% of them singletons. The sorted conventional CD4+ T cells were CD25-low and CD127-high, with genomic DNA sequenced. A further study also used this sample, focusing on regulatory T cells. That report adds: Amplification used 52 TRBV primers and 13 TRBJ primers.

The sample was CD25- CD4+ T cells sorted from blood. Receptors were obtained from a human donor in good health.

This chain joins TRBV6-5 and TRBJ1-1; 7 bases agree with TRBD1. The CDR3 covers 12 residues. The J segment lost 11 bases and the V segment lost 0 bases, leaving 3 bases of the junction unmatched. The germline V gene encodes CDR1 MNHEY and CDR2 SVGAGI. The DNA of the CDR3 is TGTGCCAGCAGTTACTCAACAGGGGCGGCTTTCTTT. This sequence encodes CASSYSTGAAFF.

Points on this clone: This CDR3 is missing its conserved last phenylalanine or tryptophan, likely due to a read error. The chain links TRBV19 to TRBJ1-2; a weak D match, TRBD1 (5 bases). CDR3 size: 17 residues. V lost 8 bases and J 0 bases, leaving 22 bases between the germline ends. In germline, CDR1 is LNHDA, CDR2 SQIVND (reference sequence). The CDR3 sequence is CASSPLLQTDTNYGYTL. The CDR3 DNA follows: TGTGCCAGTTCTCCCCTACTACAGACAGACACTAACTATGGCTACACCCTC.

The V call is TRBV6-1, the J call TRBJ2-7; 8 bases are a match to TRBD1. Germline lookup yields CDR1 MNHNS and CDR2 SASEGT. CDR3 length equals 14 residues. V was clipped by 6 bases and J by 3 bases; unmatched bases: 7. CDR3 sequence: CASRESGTGYEQYF. For the CDR3, the DNA is TGTGCCAGCAGGGAATCCGGGACAGGCTACGAGCAGTACTTC.

The rearrangement uses TRBV5-1 and TRBJ1-4, with 9 positions matching TRBD1. CDR1 SGHRS and CDR2 YFSETQ come from the germline V gene. The CDR3 totals 15 residues. V was clipped by 3 bases and J by 8 bases; unmatched bases: 8. CDR3 protein: CASSSQGAIEEKLFF. Here the CDR3 DNA reads TGCGCCAGCAGCTCACAGGGGGCAATTGAAGAAAAACTGTTTTTT.

The gene calls are TRBV2 and TRBJ1-1, with TRBD1 as a possible D gene (6 bases). CDR1 SNHLY and CDR2 FYNNEI come from the germline V gene. The CDR3 length is 14 residues. With 6 bases removed from V and 1 base from J, the gap between germline ends came to 12 bases. The CDR3 spells CASRPDSWNTEAFF. CDR3 DNA: TGTGCCAGCAGGCCGGACAGCTGGAACACTGAAGCTTTCTTT. Complete variable domain (other parts from reference TRBV2 and TRBJ1-1): EPEVTQTPSHQVTQMGQEVILRCVPISNHLYFYWYRQILGQKVEFLVSFYNNEISEKSEIFDDQFSVERPDGSNFTLKIRSTKLEDSAMYFCASRPDSWNTEAFFGQGTRLTVV.

The chain's CDR3 is CASRRQEHNGYTF. CDR3 coding DNA: TGTGCCAGCAGGAGACAGGAGCACAATGGCTACACCTTC. The J gene is TRBJ1-2, the V gene TRBV6-5, with D possibly TRBD1 on 6 matching bases. The V gene lost 6 bases and the J gene lost 6 bases, with 14 bases spanning the gap. Germline CDR1 reads MNHEY; CDR2 reads SVGAGI. The CDR3 contains 13 residues.

The CDR3 coding sequence is TGTGCCAGTAGTATGTCCAGAGGGGGGGTTGCCTACGAGCAGTACTTC. Amino acids: CASSMSRGGVAYEQYF. The V call is TRBV19, the J call TRBJ2-7, with D tentatively TRBD2 (7 bases). Trimming shortened V by 3 bases and J by 2 bases, and 17 bases separated the two germline ends. Germline V gene data show CDR1 as LNHDA and CDR2 as SQIVND (reference sequence). This CDR3 is 16 amino acids long.

The chain recombines TRBV5-1 with TRBJ1-3; D is uncertain. V was clipped by 3 bases and J by 0 bases, with 4 bases between them. The CDR3 length is 13 residues. Germline CDR1 reads SGHRS; CDR2 reads YFSETQ. As DNA, the CDR3 is TGCGCCAGCAGCTACTACTCTGGAAACACCATATATTTT. Translation gives CASSYYSGNTIYF.

The J gene is TRBJ1-5, the V gene TRBV15; D call uncertain. Trimming pared 5 bases from V and 0 bases from J, leaving 11 bases between. CDR1 and CDR2 from the germline V gene are LNHNV and YYDKDF (reference sequence). The CDR3 runs to 15 residues. The CDR3 protein is CATSRTDYSNQPQHF. In DNA, the CDR3 is TGTGCCACCAGCCGGACGGACTATAGCAATCAGCCCCAGCATTTT.

The V call is TRBV7-3, the J call TRBJ1-5, with TRBD1 as a possible D gene (6 bases). The germline gives CDR1 SGHTA, CDR2 FQGTGA. The CDR3 totals 13 residues. Trimming cost V 6 bases and J 7 bases, with 13 bases left between them. Here the CDR3 DNA reads TGTGCCAGCAGTTTGCGGACAGAGCAGCCCCAGCATTTT. Encoded protein: CASSLRTEQPQHF.

The chain uses TRBV4-2 and TRBJ2-2; 7 positions match TRBD1. Germline loops: CDR1 LGHNA, CDR2 YNFKEQ. Trimming took 4 bases from V and 4 from J; bases not matched to a gene: 9. CDR3 length: 16 residues. The CDR3 DNA follows: TGTGCCAGCAGCCCGACCGGGACAGTCTCCACCGGGGAGCTGTTTTTT. This encodes CASSPTGTVSTGELFF.

In its sample, this clone was seen once. The genes are TRBV5-5 and TRBJ2-5; unclear D gene. Per the germline V gene, CDR1 is SGHKS and CDR2 is YYEKEE (reference sequence). Trimming cost V 4 bases and J 1 base, with 17 bases left between them. The length of the CDR3 is 16 residues. CDR3 bases: TGTGCCAGCAGCCTCACTACGCGGCTTTCCCAAGAGACCCAGTACTTC. This gives the protein CASSLTTRLSQETQYF.

This chain joins TRBV28 and TRBJ2-7, with 10 nucleotides matching TRBD1. Germline V lookup: CDR1 MDHEN, CDR2 SYDVKM. The CDR3 extends over 16 amino acids. The V segment lost 3 bases and the J segment 2 bases; nucleotides outside the gene matches: 7. The CDR3 coding sequence is TGTGCCAGCAGTTTTACGTACGGGACAGGGGCCTACGAGCAGTACTTC. Translating gives CASSFTYGTGAYEQYF.

The chain links TRBV18 to TRBJ1-2; 8 bases are shared with TRBD1. CDR3 length: 14 amino acids. Trimming cost V 5 bases and J 4 bases; bases outside gene matches: 6. Germline V gene sequence: CDR1 KGHSH, CDR2 LQKENI. CDR3 sequence (DNA): TGTGCCAGCTCAGCGACAGGGGTGGGCTATGGCTACACCTTC. Its translation: CASSATGVGYGYTF.

V usage is TRBV2 and J usage is TRBJ2-3; TRBD2 agrees at 10 bases. Germline CDR1 is SNHLY and CDR2 is FYNNEI. J gave up 0 bases and V 5 bases, and 8 bases lay outside the gene matches. The CDR3 contains 17 residues. The CDR3 DNA is TGTGCCAGCAGTTTTCCCGGGACTAGCGCGAGCACAGATACGCAGTATTTT. Its protein is CASSFPGTSASTDTQYF.

This sequence joins TRBV4-1 and TRBJ2-1; 8 bases map to TRBD1. CDR3 size: 18 residues. The ends lost 1 base at V and 0 bases at J; junction bases unmatched: 8. Germline V gene lookup returns CDR1 MGHRA and CDR2 YSYEKL. The CDR3 reads CASSQVLATGGSYNEQFF. The CDR3 nucleotides read TGCGCCAGCAGCCAAGTTCTAGCTACAGGGGGCTCCTACAATGAGCAGTTCTTC.

The chain recombines TRBV7-9 with TRBJ1-1; the D is unclear. The V and J ends lost 5 bases and 4 bases respectively, with 14 bases between them. Germline V gene data show CDR1 as SEHNR and CDR2 as FQNEAQ (reference sequence). This CDR3 is built from 14 residues. DNA of the CDR3: TGTGCCAGCAGCGATACGTCGGGAAGCACTGAAGCTTTCTTT. It codes for CASSDTSGSTEAFF. Filled out from reference TRBV7-9 and TRBJ1-1, the complete variable domain reads DTGVSQNPRHKITKRGQNVTFRCDPISEHNRLYWYRQTLGQGPEFLTYFQNEAQLEKSRLLSDRFSAERPKGSFSTLEIQRTEQGDSAMYLCASSDTSGSTEAFFGQGTRLTVV.

About this clone itself: Different DNA sequences within this sample yield the same CDR3. V is TRBV10-2 and J is TRBJ2-5; 7 nucleotides line up with TRBD1. The ends lost 6 bases at V and 2 bases at J; junction bases unmatched: 6. CDR3 length: 14 amino acids. Germline lookup yields CDR1 WSHSY and CDR2 SAAADI. The CDR3 DNA reads TGCGCCAGCAGGGGTGACAGGGCTCAAGAGACCCAGTACTTC. It is translated as CASRGDRAQETQYF.

The sample holds one count of this clone. The gene calls are TRBV5-6 and TRBJ1-1; 8 bases are shared with TRBD1. From germline, CDR1 is SGHDT and CDR2 YYEEEE. This CDR3 region has 13 residues. V dropped 4 bases and J dropped 11; count of bases not matched to a gene: 10. CDR3 protein: CASSGTTGEDAFF. The CDR3 DNA is TGTGCCAGCAGCGGAACGACAGGGGAAGACGCTTTCTTT.

This chain uses TRBV10-2 with TRBJ1-2, with 10 nucleotides matching TRBD1. With 6 bases clipped from V and 7 bases from J, the junction kept 8 bases outside the gene matches. Germline CDR1 reads WSHSY; CDR2 reads SAAADI. The CDR3 covers 14 residues. This CDR3 is CASRKTTGGFGYTF. In DNA form, the CDR3 reads TGCGCCAGCAGGAAGACGACAGGGGGCTTTGGCTACACCTTC.

In DNA, the CDR3 is TGTGCCAGCAGCTTAGCGACAGGGAACTATGGCTACACCTTC. Protein sequence: CASSLATGNYGYTF. The chain is built from TRBV7-8 and TRBJ1-2; 7 bases match TRBD1. CDR3 size: 14 residues. Germline V gene data show CDR1 as SGHVS and CDR2 as FQNEAQ. V dropped 0 bases and J dropped 2; count of bases not matched to a gene: 0.

The chain combines TRBV6-1 with TRBJ1-5; tentative D call: TRBD1 (5 bases). Trimming took off 2 bases at V and 11 bases at J, with 28 bases between the two ends. The CDR3 covers 18 residues. Germline V lookup: CDR1 MNHNS, CDR2 SASEGT. Written as DNA, the CDR3 is TGTGCCAGCAGTGAAAACATGTTCAGGAGGGGAGCATTGGGGACCCAGCATTTT. Its protein product is CASSENMFRRGALGTQHF.

The V gene is TRBV10-3, the J gene TRBJ1-5, with no clear D. Germline loops: CDR1 ENHRY, CDR2 SYGVKD. Deletions cut 2 bases from V and 5 bases from J, with 7 bases between. The CDR3 length is 13 residues. The CDR3 coding sequence is TGTGCCATCAGTGAGGAGAGGGATCAGCCCCAGCATTTT. Translated, it gives CAISEERDQPQHF.

The rearrangement links TRBV19 to TRBJ2-5; 9 nucleotides line up with TRBD1. V shed 3 bases, J shed 5 bases, and the junction held 10 bases outside the gene matches. In germline, CDR1 is LNHDA, CDR2 SQIVND (reference sequence). The CDR3 is 16 amino acids. DNA for the CDR3: TGTGCCAGTAGTATCGGGGGACAGGGTTTTGGGGAGACCCAGTACTTC. This translates into CASSIGGQGFGETQYF. Using reference TRBV19 and TRBJ2-5 for the parts outside the CDR3, the full variable domain is DGGITQSPKYLFRKEGQNVTLSCEQNLNHDAMYWYRQDPGQGLRLIYYSQIVNDFQKGDIAEGYSVSREKKESFPLTVTSAQKNPTAFYLCASSIGGQGFGETQYFGPGTRLLVL.

In regard to this clone: One end of the junction does not line up with germline, which may come from a read error. This specimen includes other DNA sequences encoding the same CDR3. The chain combines TRBV4-1 with TRBJ1-6; D gene unclear. Germline V gives CDR1 MGHRA, CDR2 YSYEKL. The CDR3 has 18 amino acids. This chain's CDR3 is CASSQDLRRIAYNSPLHF. DNA of the CDR3: TGCGCCAGCAGCCAAGATCTAAGGAGGATCGCCTATAATTCCCCCCTCCACTTT.

V usage is TRBV4-1 and J usage is TRBJ2-3, with 9 bases matching TRBD1. Trimming removed 1 base from V and 3 bases from J; junction bases left unmatched: 17. The CDR3 is 20 residues long. From germline, CDR1 is MGHRA and CDR2 YSYEKL. The CDR3 coding sequence is TGCGCCAGCAGCCAAGTCGGCCCTAAAATGGGACAGGGATTTACAGATACGCAGTATTTT. Its translation: CASSQVGPKMGQGFTDTQYF.

This chain connects TRBV11-2 to TRBJ2-5; D ambiguous. In germline, CDR1 is SGHAT, CDR2 FQNNGV. V was shortened by 2 bases and J by 7 bases, with 5 bases between the two germline ends. This CDR3 spans 11 amino acids. This chain's CDR3 is CASSLPGTQYF. CDR3 DNA: TGTGCCAGCAGCTTACCGGGGACCCAGTACTTC.

The chain links TRBV14 to TRBJ1-6; D is ambiguous. The germline V gene has CDR1 SGHDN and CDR2 FVKESK. V was pared by 0 bases and J by 0 bases, with 3 bases between. The CDR3 has 15 amino acids. CDR3 amino acids: CASSQESSYNSPLHF. The CDR3 region has the DNA TGTGCCAGCAGCCAAGAGAGCTCCTATAATTCACCCCTCCACTTT.

This clone was counted only a few times. V is TRBV4-1 and J is TRBJ1-3; 8 bases align to TRBD1. The CDR3 sequence is 17 residues long. CDR1 is MGHRA and CDR2 is YSYEKL in the germline V gene. The ends lost 1 base at V and 0 bases at J; junction bases unmatched: 5. The CDR3, as DNA: TGCGCCAGCAGCCAAGGTCCCACAGGGGGCTCTGGAAACACCATATATTTT. It yields the protein CASSQGPTGGSGNTIYF.

In its sample, this clone was seen once. The chain carries TRBV18 and TRBJ2-7; 10 bases are a match to TRBD1. CDR1 is KGHSH, CDR2 LQKENI, per germline. The junction had 6 bases not matched to a gene; V was cut back by 5 bases and J by 5 bases. This CDR3 contains 14 residues. This CDR3 is CASSYGDRGDEQYF. DNA for the CDR3: TGTGCCAGCTCATACGGGGACAGGGGCGACGAGCAGTACTTC.

The rearrangement links TRBV19 to TRBJ2-3, with TRBD1 matching over 11 bases. CDR3 length: 16 residues. Germline CDR1 is LNHDA and CDR2 is SQIVND (reference sequence). Trimming at V came to 5 bases and at J to 3 bases, leaving 7 bases not matched to a gene. The chain's CDR3 is CASSQGQGGRTDTQYF. CDR3 sequence (DNA): TGTGCCAGTAGTCAGGGACAGGGGGGAAGAACAGATACGCAGTATTTT.

The chain has TRBV7-6 and TRBJ2-2; 10 positions agree with TRBD1. J gave up 3 bases and V 8 bases, and 6 bases lay outside the gene matches. Germline V gene sequence: CDR1 SGHVS, CDR2 FNYEAQ. The CDR3 covers 15 residues. The CDR3 DNA reads as TGTGCCAGCTCCGGGACAGGGGACCACACCGGGGAGCTGTTTTTT. As protein: CASSGTGDHTGELFF.